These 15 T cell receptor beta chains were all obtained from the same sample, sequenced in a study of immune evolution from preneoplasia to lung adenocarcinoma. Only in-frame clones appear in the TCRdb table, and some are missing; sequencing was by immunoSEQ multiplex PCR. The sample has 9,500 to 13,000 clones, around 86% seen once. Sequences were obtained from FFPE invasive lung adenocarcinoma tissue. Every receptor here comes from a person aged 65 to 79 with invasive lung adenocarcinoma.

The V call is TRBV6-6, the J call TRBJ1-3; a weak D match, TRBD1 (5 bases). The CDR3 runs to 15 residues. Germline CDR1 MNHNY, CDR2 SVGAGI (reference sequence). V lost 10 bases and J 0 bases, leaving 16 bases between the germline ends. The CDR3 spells CATRDSSFSGNTIYF. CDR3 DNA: TGTGCCACCAGGGACTCGTCCTTCTCTGGAAACACCATATATTTT.

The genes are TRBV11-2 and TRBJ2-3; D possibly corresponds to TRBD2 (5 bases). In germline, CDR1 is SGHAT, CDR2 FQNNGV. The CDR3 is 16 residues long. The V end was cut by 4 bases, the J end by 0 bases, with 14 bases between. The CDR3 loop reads CASSSGLLVSTDTQYF. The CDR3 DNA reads TGTGCCAGCAGCTCAGGTTTACTAGTGAGCACAGATACGCAGTATTTT.

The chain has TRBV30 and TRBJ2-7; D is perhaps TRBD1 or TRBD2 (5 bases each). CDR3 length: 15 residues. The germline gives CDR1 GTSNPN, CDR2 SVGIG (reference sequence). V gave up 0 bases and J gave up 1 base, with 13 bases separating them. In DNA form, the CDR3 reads TGTGCCTGGAGTGTGGGGGTCATAGGGTCCTACGAGCAGTACTTC. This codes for CAWSVGVIGSYEQYF.

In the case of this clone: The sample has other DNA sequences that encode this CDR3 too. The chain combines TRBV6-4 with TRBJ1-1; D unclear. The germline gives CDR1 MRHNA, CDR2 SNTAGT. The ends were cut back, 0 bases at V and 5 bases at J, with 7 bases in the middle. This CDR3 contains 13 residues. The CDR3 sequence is CASSDSRGTEAFF. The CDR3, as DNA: TGTGCCAGCAGTGACTCGAGAGGGACTGAAGCTTTCTTT.

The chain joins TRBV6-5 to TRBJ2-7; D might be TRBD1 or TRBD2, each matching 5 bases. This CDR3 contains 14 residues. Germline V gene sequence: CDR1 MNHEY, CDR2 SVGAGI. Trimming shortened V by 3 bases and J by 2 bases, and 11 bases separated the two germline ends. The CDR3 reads CASSYGDATYEQYF. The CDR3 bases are TGTGCCAGCAGTTATGGGGACGCCACCTACGAGCAGTACTTC.

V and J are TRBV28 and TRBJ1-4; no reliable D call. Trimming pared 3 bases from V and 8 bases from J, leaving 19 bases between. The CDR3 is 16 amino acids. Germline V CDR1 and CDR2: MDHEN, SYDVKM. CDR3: CASSFLRVGQAEKLFF. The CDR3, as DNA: TGTGCCAGCAGTTTTCTCCGGGTTGGGCAGGCCGAAAAACTGTTTTTT.

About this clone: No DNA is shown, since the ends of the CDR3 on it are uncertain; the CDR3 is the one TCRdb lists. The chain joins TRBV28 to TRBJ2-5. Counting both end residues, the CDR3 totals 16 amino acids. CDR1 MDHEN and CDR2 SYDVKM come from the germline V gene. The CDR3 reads CASSSSFRGLGGTQYF.

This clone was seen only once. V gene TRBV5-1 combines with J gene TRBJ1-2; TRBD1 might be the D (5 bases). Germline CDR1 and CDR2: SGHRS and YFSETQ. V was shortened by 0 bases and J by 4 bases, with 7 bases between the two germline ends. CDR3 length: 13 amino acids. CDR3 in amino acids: CASSLGGGYGYTF. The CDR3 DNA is TGCGCCAGCAGCTTGGGGGGCGGCTATGGCTACACCTTC.

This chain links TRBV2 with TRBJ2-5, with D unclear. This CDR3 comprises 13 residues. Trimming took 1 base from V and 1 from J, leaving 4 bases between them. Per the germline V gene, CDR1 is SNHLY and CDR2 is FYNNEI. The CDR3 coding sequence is TGTGCCAGCAGTGAAGAGTTCCAAGAGACCCAGTACTTC. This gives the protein CASSEEFQETQYF.

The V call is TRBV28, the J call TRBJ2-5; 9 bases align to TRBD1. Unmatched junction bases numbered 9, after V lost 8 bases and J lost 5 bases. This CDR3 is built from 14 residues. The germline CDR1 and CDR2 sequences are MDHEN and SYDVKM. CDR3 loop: CASRRTGDVETQYF. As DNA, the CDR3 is TGTGCCAGCCGTCGGACAGGGGATGTGGAGACCCAGTACTTC.

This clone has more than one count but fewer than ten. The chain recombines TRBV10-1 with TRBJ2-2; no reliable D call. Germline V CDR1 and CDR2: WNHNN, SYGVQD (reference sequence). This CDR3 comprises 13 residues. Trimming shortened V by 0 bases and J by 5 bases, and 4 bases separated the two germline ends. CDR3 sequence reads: CASSESRTGELFF. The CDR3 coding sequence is TGCGCCAGCAGTGAGTCGCGTACCGGGGAGCTGTTTTTT.

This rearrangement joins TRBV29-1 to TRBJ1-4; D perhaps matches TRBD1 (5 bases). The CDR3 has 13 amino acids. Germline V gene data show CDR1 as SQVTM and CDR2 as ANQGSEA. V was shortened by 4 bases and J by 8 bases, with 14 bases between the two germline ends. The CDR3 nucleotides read TGCAGCGTTGTACCAGGGATAGGGGAAAAACTGTTTTTT. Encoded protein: CSVVPGIGEKLFF.

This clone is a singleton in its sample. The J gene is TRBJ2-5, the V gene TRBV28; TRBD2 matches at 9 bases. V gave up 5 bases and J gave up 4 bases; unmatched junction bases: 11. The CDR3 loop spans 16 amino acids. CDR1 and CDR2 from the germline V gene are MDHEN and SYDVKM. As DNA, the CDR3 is TGTGCCAGCAGTCTTAGCCAAGCGGGAGGTTCAGAGACCCAGTACTTC. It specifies CASSLSQAGGSETQYF.

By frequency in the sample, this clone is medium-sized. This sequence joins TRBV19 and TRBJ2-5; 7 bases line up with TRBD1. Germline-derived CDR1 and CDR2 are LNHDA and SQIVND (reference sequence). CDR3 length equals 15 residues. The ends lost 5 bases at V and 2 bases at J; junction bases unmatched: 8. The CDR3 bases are TGTGCCAGTAGTCTCCGACAGGGAAGGCAAGAGACCCAGTACTTC. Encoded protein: CASSLRQGRQETQYF.

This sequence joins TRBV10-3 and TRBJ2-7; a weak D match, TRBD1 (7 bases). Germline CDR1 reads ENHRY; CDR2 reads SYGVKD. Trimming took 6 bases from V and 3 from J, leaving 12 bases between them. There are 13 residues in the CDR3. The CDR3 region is CAIREGQFYEQYF. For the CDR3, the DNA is TGTGCCATCAGGGAGGGACAGTTCTACGAGCAGTACTTC.